Sequencing of this TCR beta chain was carried out in a study of OX40 agonist ivuxolimab in advanced cancers. Looking at the study overall: Ivuxolimab was an agonistic, fully human IgG2 monoclonal antibody directed against OX40 (CD134), a costimulatory receptor. Intravenous ivuxolimab was administered to patients every 2 weeks at six dose levels: 0.01, 0.1, 0.3, 1.5, 3 and 10 mg/kg. Of the 50 to 55 dose-escalation patients, hepatocellular carcinoma was present in approximately 20, melanoma in around 15, renal cell carcinoma in 9 and head and neck cancer in 9. A male proportion of 70% to 90% and a mean age of around 60 years, ranging from about 23 to 79, were recorded for the dose-escalation cohort. Patients were allowed to have had prior anti-PD-1, anti-PD-L1 or anti-CTLA-4 therapy, and 30% to 40% of the dose-escalation patients had previously received checkpoint inhibitors. Partial responses occurred in three dose-escalation patients, of whom one had hepatocellular carcinoma and two had cutaneous melanoma. The purpose of peripheral TCRbeta sequencing was to test whether ivuxolimab changed TCR sequence diversity and led to clonal T-cell expansion. The paper describes the monotherapy dose-escalation part (N ≈ 50 patients) of the phase I trial of ivuxolimab.

General conclusions and limits of the study: Low levels of normalized T-cell clonal expansion were also shown by some nonresponding patients. After ivuxolimab, expanded clones were on average more numerous among CD8+ T cells than among CD4+ T cells. The antigen specificity of the peripheral T cells that underwent clonal expansion was not determined. At doses of 0.1 to 3.0 mg/kg, clonal expansion of both CD4+ and CD8+ T cells in blood was seen between baseline and week 6. In partial responders in the 0.1-3.0 mg/kg groups, normalized peripheral clonal expansion was found to be among the lowest, especially among CD8+ T cells.

Per the germline V gene (reference sequence), LNHDA is the CDR1 and SQIVND is the CDR2. From the cysteine up to the phenylalanine, the CDR3 has a length of 15 residues. Of the read, only the CDR3 DNA is kept; its 45 bases are in frame from base 1. V is shortened by 3 bases, J by 2 bases, and the region joining them spans 13 bases. On this clone itself: No antigen is known for it. Qualities for individual bases were not recorded, and no much larger clone is one base off.

Patients with autoimmune disease history or receiving systemic immunosuppression were excluded from the trial. Peripheral blood for TCR sequencing was collected from all dose cohorts at baseline, on cycle 4 day 1, and on cycle 7 day 1. Samples came from an open-label, multicenter, first-in-human phase I dose-escalation trial of ivuxolimab. Adults with locally advanced or metastatic melanoma, renal cell carcinoma, hepatocellular carcinoma or head and neck squamous cell carcinoma were enrolled in the trial. Before TCR sequencing, CD4+ T cells and CD8+ T cells were sorted from peripheral blood as separate populations. Genomic DNA was extracted from sorted cells for sequencing of the TCRbeta CDR3 region. TCRbeta CDR3 regions were sequenced using the immunoSEQ Assay. The table was pulled from immuneACCESS by TCRdb, which kept in-frame rearrangements only. Such tables lose some clones; where checked, under half of the loss comes from unresolved V genes, and the rest has no known cause. A total of tens of thousands of clones appear in this sample, around 84% of them only once. Jointly, the top ten make up about 2.4% of the sample.

The sequence was obtained from an adult with an advanced solid tumor such as melanoma, head and neck, liver or kidney cancer. This sequence uses TRBV19 and TRBJ2-5, with TRBD1 perhaps the D gene, on 5 matching bases. The sequencing here drew on CD4+ or CD8+ T cells sorted from blood, taken in a trial of the OX40 agonist ivuxolimab. The nucleotide sequence reads as follows: TGTGCCAGTAGTATCTACGGACAAAAACAAGAGACCCAGTACTTC. This codes for CASSIYGQKQETQYF.